This T cell receptor beta chain was sequenced in a study of T cell repertoires in cytomegalovirus infection. MiXCR, applied by TCRdb to the reads, yields one record per CDR3 protein. Of some 180,000 distinct CDR3 sequences in the sample, 8% to 10% were seen once. This clonotype was found many times. This clonotype was sampled from a human donor in good health (CMV status not recorded). Some clones in this sample may be carry-over from other donors' samples. The sequencing sample was made of PBMCs.

The CDR3 DNA is TGTGCCAGCAGTGGTATGAGCGGGGGCACCTACAATGAGCAGTTCTTC. This sequence encodes CASSGMSGGTYNEQFF. The J gene is TRBJ2-1, the V gene TRBV2; 8 bases agree with TRBD2. V was pared by 4 bases and J by 2 bases, with 7 bases of the junction left unmatched. Germline V gene sequence: CDR1 SNHLY, CDR2 FYNNEI. There are 16 residues in the CDR3.